The entry that follows covers one TCR beta chain sequence. Its antigen is unidentified. The CDR3 extends over 14 amino acids. Germline-derived CDR1 and CDR2 are MNHEY and SVGAGI. These data come from a study of cytomegalovirus exposure and HLA in healthy donors. A multiplex PCR was run with 60 Vbeta primers and 13 Jbeta primers. TCRdb keeps only in-frame clones here, not all; method: immunoSEQ multiplex PCR. Seen here are some 270,000 clones, 75% to 85% observed once, and the top ten hold approximately 0.3%. Study-wide findings and caveats: Common viral pathogens (according to a later analysis) appeared linked to several of the most significant clusters. Reportedly, fewer N-insertions than the approximately 690-donor mean appeared in an Asian-associated ancestry cluster in a later analysis. In a later analysis, at a false discovery rate of 0.05, 16,951 TCR beta sequences matched HLA alleles. With high specificity and sensitivity, the classifier reportedly diagnosed cytomegalovirus status.

The chain couples TRBV6-5 to TRBJ2-5; TRBD1 is a possible D gene (5 bases). With the DNA end fitting TRBJ2-7 better, the J assignment may be wrong. Sequenced sample: PBMCs. This sequence was found in a girl between 2 and 10 years old in good health and CMV-seronegative. The CDR3 nucleotides are TGTGCCAGCAGTTACTCGCCCAGGGCCTACGAGCAGTACTTC. It translates to CASSYSPRAYEQYF.